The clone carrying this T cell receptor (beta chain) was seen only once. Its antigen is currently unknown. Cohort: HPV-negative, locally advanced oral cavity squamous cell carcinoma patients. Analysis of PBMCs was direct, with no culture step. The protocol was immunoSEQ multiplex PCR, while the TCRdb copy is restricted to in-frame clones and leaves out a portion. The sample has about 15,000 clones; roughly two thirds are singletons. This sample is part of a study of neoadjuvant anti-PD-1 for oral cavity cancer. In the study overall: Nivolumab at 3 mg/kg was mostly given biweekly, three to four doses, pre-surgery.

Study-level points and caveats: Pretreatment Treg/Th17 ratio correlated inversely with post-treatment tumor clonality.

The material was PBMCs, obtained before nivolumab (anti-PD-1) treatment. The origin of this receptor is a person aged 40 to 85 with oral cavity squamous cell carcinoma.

Here the CDR3 reads CASSGLNYWASGNTIYF. The CDR3 DNA sequence: TGTGCCAGCAGTGGACTGAACTACTGGGCTTCTGGAAACACCATATATTTT. The chain joins TRBV25-1 to TRBJ1-3; D ambiguous. Germline V gene data show CDR1 as MGHDK and CDR2 as SYGVNS. V lost 4 bases, J lost 1 base, and 17 bases lay in between. The CDR3 is 17 amino acids.